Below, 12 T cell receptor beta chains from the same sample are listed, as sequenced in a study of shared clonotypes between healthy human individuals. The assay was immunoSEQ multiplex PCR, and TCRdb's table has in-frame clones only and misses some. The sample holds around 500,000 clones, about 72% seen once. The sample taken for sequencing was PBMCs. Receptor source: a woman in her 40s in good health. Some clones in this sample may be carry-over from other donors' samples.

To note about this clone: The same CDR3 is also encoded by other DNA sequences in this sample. The CDR3: CASSLGTGRYEQYF. The CDR3 coding sequence is TGTGCCAGCAGTTTGGGGACAGGCCGCTACGAGCAGTACTTC. The chain recombines TRBV27 with TRBJ2-7, with 8 bases matching TRBD1. V dropped 3 bases and J dropped 3; count of bases not matched to a gene: 4. Germline V CDR1 and CDR2: MNHEY, SMNVEV (reference sequence). The CDR3 consists of 14 residues.

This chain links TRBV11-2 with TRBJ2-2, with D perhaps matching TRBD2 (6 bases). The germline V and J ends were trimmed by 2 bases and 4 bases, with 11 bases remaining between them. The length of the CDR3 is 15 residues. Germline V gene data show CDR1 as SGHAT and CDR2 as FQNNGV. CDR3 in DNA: TGTGCCAGCAGCTTAAATCCGGGAGTCACCGGGGAGCTGTTTTTT. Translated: CASSLNPGVTGELFF. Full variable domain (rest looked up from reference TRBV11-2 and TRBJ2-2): EAGVAQSPRYKIIEKRQSVAFWCNPISGHATLYWYQQILGQGPKLLIQFQNNGVVDDSQLPKDRFSAERLKGVDSTLKIQPAKLEDSAVYLCASSLNPGVTGELFFGEGSRLTVL.

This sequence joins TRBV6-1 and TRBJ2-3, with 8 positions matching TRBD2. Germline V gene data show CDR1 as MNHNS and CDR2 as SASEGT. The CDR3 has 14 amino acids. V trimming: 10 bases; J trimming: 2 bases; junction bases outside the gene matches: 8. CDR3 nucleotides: TGTGCCACTTCTATAGCGGGATCCACAGATACGCAGTATTTT. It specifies CATSIAGSTDTQYF.

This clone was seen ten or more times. CDR3 bases: TGTGCCAGCAGCCCAATGCGCCAAGAGACCCAGTACTTC. Its protein product is CASSPMRQETQYF. J is TRBJ2-5 and V is TRBV7-9; D gene unclear. V was clipped by 5 bases and J by 1 base, with 8 bases between them. Per germline, CDR1 SEHNR and CDR2 FQNEAQ (reference sequence). The CDR3 is made up of 13 amino acids.

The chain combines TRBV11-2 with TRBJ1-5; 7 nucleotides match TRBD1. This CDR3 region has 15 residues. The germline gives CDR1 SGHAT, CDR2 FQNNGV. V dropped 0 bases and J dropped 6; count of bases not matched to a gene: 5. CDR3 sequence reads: CASSLDGQVGQPQHF. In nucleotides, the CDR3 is TGTGCCAGCAGCTTAGATGGACAGGTGGGTCAGCCCCAGCATTTT.

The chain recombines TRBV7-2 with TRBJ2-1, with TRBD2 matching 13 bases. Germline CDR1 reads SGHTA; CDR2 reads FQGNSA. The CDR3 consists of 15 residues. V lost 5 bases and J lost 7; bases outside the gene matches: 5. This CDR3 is CASSLRTSGRNEQFF. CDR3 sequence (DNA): TGTGCCAGCAGCCTCCGGACTAGCGGGAGAAATGAGCAGTTCTTC.

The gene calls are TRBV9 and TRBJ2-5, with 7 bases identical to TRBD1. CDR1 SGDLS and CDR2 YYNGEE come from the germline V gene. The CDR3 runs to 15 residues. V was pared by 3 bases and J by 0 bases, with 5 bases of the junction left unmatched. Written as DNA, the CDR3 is TGTGCCAGCAGCGCAGGGGGTAATCACCAAGAGACCCAGTACTTC. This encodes CASSAGGNHQETQYF. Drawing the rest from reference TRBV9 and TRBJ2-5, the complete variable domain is DSGVTQTPKHLITATGQRVTLRCSPRSGDLSVYWYQQSLDQGLQFLIQYYNGEERAKGNILERFSAQQFPDLHSELNLSSLELGDSALYFCASSAGGNHQETQYFGPGTRLLVL.

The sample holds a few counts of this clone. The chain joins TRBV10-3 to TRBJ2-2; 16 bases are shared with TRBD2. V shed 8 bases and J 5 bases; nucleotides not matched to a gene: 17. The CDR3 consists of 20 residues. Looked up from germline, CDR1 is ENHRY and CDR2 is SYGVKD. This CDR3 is CAIGGVTPGLAGGITGELFF. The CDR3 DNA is TGTGCCATCGGAGGAGTTACCCCGGGACTAGCGGGAGGGATAACCGGGGAGCTGTTTTTT.

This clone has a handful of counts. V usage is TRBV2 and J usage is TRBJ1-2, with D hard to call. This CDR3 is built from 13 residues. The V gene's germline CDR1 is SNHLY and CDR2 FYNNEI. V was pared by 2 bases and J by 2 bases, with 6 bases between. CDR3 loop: CASSESHNYGYTF. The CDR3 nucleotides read TGTGCCAGCAGTGAAAGCCACAACTATGGCTACACCTTC.

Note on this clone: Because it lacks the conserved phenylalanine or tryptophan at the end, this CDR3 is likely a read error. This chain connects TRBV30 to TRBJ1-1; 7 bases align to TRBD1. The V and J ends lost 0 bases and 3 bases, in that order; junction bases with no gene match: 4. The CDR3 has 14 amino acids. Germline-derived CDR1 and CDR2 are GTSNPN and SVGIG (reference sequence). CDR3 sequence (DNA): TGTGCCTGGAGTGTATCCAGGGGGGACACTGAAGCTTTCCTT. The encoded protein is CAWSVSRGDTEAFL.

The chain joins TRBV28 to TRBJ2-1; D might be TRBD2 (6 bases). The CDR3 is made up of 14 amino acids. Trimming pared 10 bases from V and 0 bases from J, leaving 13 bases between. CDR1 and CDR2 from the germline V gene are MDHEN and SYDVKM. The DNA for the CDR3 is TGTGCCACCCAACGGGACTTCTCCTACAATGAGCAGTTCTTC. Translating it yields CATQRDFSYNEQFF.

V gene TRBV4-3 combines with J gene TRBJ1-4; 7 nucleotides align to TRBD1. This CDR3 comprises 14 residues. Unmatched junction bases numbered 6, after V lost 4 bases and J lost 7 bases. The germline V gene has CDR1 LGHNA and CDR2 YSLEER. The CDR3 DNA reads TGCGCCAGCAGCCCGGACAGGTTTAGTGAAAAACTGTTTTTT. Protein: CASSPDRFSEKLFF.